A selection of T cell receptor beta chains follows, all from one sample in a study of cytomegalovirus exposure and HLA in healthy donors. Method: immunoSEQ multiplex PCR; TCRdb's copy keeps in-frame clones and lacks some. The data show around 130,000 clones, about three quarters seen once. The sequencing input was PBMCs. The origin of the receptors is a man aged 35 to 55 in good health and CMV-seropositive. The CDR3 runs from the conserved cysteine through the conserved F or W. The order of the fields is D gene, J gene, clone size, V gene, CDR3 DNA, CDR3 protein. A D gene is named only where the DNA matches it firmly. The size entry is marked missing in some rows and otherwise reads once, few, many or a size class.

. TRBJ1-1 once TRBV4-1 TGCGCCAGCAGCCAACCAGGACGTTCGGGAACTGAAGCTTTCTTT CASSQPGRSGTEAFF
TRBD1 TRBJ1-1 . TRBV5-1 TGCGCCAGCTCCGGGACAGGGGCGTCGGGCACTGAAGCTTTCTTT CASSGTGASGTEAFF
TRBD1 TRBJ2-2 . TRBV9 TGTGCCAGCAGCACCGGGGACAGGGACGACACCGGGGAGCTGTTTTTT CASSTGDRDDTGELFF
TRBD1 TRBJ1-2 few TRBV7-2 TGTGCCAGCAGCTTAGCGCGTGTGACAGGGGGTGGCTACACCTTC CASSLARVTGGGYTF
TRBD1 TRBJ2-2 . TRBV18 TGTGCCAGCTCACCCCTCGGGACAGCGAACACCGGGGAGCTGTTTTTT CASSPLGTANTGELFF
. TRBJ2-1 . TRBV11-2 TGTGCCAGCAGCTCACTGACAGGAGAGGCACACAATGAGCAGTTCTTC CASSSLTGEAHNEQFF
. TRBJ2-7 . TRBV7-2 TGTGCCAGCAGCGGGTGGGGCGGTGGGGTCTACGAGCAGTACTTC CASSGWGGGVYEQYF
. TRBJ1-1 once TRBV5-1 TGCGCCAGCAGCTTTCGACTAAACACTGAAGCTTTCTTT CASSFRLNTEAFF
. TRBJ1-3 . TRBV9 TGTGCCAGCAGCAGGAGCCGAGGGACTTCCTCTGGAAACACCATATATTTT CASSRSRGTSSGNTIYF
TRBD1 TRBJ1-5 . TRBV27 TGTGCCAGCAGCCCCGACAGGGTAGGGTTTCAGCCCCAGCATTTT CASSPDRVGFQPQHF
. TRBJ2-3 . TRBV7-6 TGTGCCAGCAGCCAACAGGATCCCCCCGATACGCAGTATTTT CASSQQDPPDTQYF
TRBD1 TRBJ1-1 few TRBV5-4 TGTGCCAGCAGCTTGACAGGGGACAGGAACACTGAAGCTTTCTTT CASSLTGDRNTEAFF
. TRBJ2-7 . TRBV29-1 TGCAGCGTCATTGAGGCGGCCCTCTACGAGCAGTACTTC CSVIEAALYEQYF
TRBD2 TRBJ2-2 . TRBV5-1 TGCGCCAGCAGCTTCCCGGGACTAGCGGGAGTGAGGGACACCGGGGAGCTGTTTTTT CASSFPGLAGVRDTGELFF
. TRBJ1-5 . TRBV28 TGTGCCAGCACGTCTGGGGGGGGAAATCAGCCCCAGCATTTT CASTSGGGNQPQHF
TRBD1 TRBJ1-5 . TRBV10-3 TGTGCCATCAGTGAGTCAACGACAGGGATAGGTCAGCCCCAGCATTTT CAISESTTGIGQPQHF
. TRBJ1-1 . TRBV2 TGTGCCAGCAGTGAAGCGCCTGACTTGAACACTGAAGCTTTCTTT CASSEAPDLNTEAFF
. TRBJ2-6 few TRBV28 TGTGCCAGCAGTTTGACGCGGGAGGCCAACGTCCTGACTTTC CASSLTREANVLTF
. TRBJ1-3 . TRBV10-3 TGTGCCATCAGTGAGGGACAGCTGAGGGGCTCTGGAAACACCATATATTTT CAISEGQLRGSGNTIYF
. TRBJ2-3 . TRBV5-6 TGTGCCAGCAGCTACTCATCAGATACGCAGTATTTT CASSYSSDTQYF
. TRBJ2-1 . TRBV5-4 TGTGCCAGCAGCTACGGGGTCACCACCCCCTACAATGAGCAGTTCTTC CASSYGVTTPYNEQFF
. TRBJ1-2 . TRBV28 TGTGCCAGCACCGGGGGGCAAAACTATGGCTACACCTTC CASTGGQNYGYTF
. TRBJ1-1 . TRBV7-9 TGTGCCAGCAGCTTTCCGGGGGTCCCCACTGAAGCTTTCTTT CASSFPGVPTEAFF
. TRBJ1-2 . TRBV5-6 TGTGCCAGCAGCTCAACAGGAAGCGCGGAAAGGGGCTACACCTTC CASSSTGSAERGYTF
. TRBJ1-3 . TRBV9 TGTGCCAGCAGCAAGGGCCAGGACTTCTCTGGAAACACCATATATTTT CASSKGQDFSGNTIYF
. TRBJ1-2 . TRBV19 TGTGCCAGTAGTATAGGGGGCGCGTATGGCTACACCTTC CASSIGGAYGYTF
TRBD1 TRBJ1-6 . TRBV5-1 TGCGCCAGCAGCTTGTTGGGGACAGGAGGAGGTTCACCCCTCCACTTT CASSLLGTGGGSPLHF
. TRBJ2-3 . TRBV19 TGTGCCAGTGGGGGGTGGGAGGACACAGATACGCAGTATTTT CASGGWEDTDTQYF